These 20 T cell receptor beta chains came from one sample sequenced in a study of response to subunit inactivated influenza vaccine. A single record per CDR3 protein comes from TCRdb applying MiXCR to the RT-PCR reads. The table has 530,000 or so distinct CDR3 sequences, over 25% seen once. The sample in question was CD4+ T cells sorted from PBMCs, obtained more than 4 days after vaccination. The receptors shown here come from a man aged 45-65 years who received an inactivated influenza vaccine.

CDR3 sequence reads: CASSWIPTGVAGELFF. The CDR3 DNA follows: TGTGCCAGCAGCTGGATCCCGACAGGGGTAGCCGGGGAGCTGTTTTTT. The chain employs TRBV7-9 and TRBJ2-2; 8 bases are a match to TRBD1. Trimming took 4 bases from V and 6 from J; bases not matched to a gene: 10. In germline, CDR1 is SEHNR, CDR2 FQNEAQ (reference sequence). The CDR3 runs to 16 residues.

CDR3 sequence: CASSPRKLAGVTGETQYF. The CDR3 bases are TGTGCCAGCAGCCCCCGAAAACTAGCGGGAGTAACCGGAGAGACCCAGTACTTC. J is TRBJ2-5 and V is TRBV11-1; TRBD2 matches at 11 bases. This CDR3 region has 18 residues. The V gene's germline CDR1 is SGHAT and CDR2 FQDESV (reference sequence). V lost 5 bases to trimming and J lost 4 bases; unmatched junction nucleotides: 15.

V usage is TRBV18 and J usage is TRBJ2-2; D perhaps matches TRBD2 (6 bases). Germline values: CDR1 KGHSH, CDR2 LQKENI. The CDR3 length is 15 residues. Trimming left V 2 bases short and J 6 bases short, with 13 bases between. The CDR3 DNA follows: TGTGCCAGCTCACCAAAGATGGGGGGATCCGGGGAGCTGTTTTTT. Its protein product is CASSPKMGGSGELFF.

The chain couples TRBV5-1 to TRBJ2-5, with D possibly called TRBD1 or TRBD2 (5 bases each). The ends were cut back, 5 bases at V and 4 bases at J, with 12 bases in the middle. The CDR3 contains 13 residues. Germline V gene lookup returns CDR1 SGHRS and CDR2 YFSETQ. The CDR3 loop reads CASSGGQGETQYF. The CDR3 region has the DNA TGCGCCAGCAGTGGCGGGCAGGGAGAGACCCAGTACTTC.

The rearrangement links TRBV10-1 to TRBJ2-2; D is uncertain. The V and J ends lost 2 bases and 7 bases respectively, with 5 bases between them. CDR3 length equals 12 residues. Per germline, CDR1 WNHNN and CDR2 SYGVQD (reference sequence). The CDR3: CASSEVIGELFF. The CDR3 nucleotides are TGCGCCAGCAGTGAGGTGATCGGGGAGCTGTTTTTT.

The CDR3 DNA sequence: TGCGCCAGCAGCTTGTCAGGGAACACAGATACGCAGTATTTT. Translation gives CASSLSGNTDTQYF. The rearrangement links TRBV5-1 to TRBJ2-3, with D maybe TRBD1 (5 bases). The CDR3 runs to 14 residues. V was shortened by 1 base and J by 2 bases, with 8 bases between the two germline ends. Germline V gives CDR1 SGHRS, CDR2 YFSETQ.

This clonotype was seen a few times. The chain is built from TRBV7-2 and TRBJ2-1; 7 bases are a match to TRBD2. The CDR3 length is 17 residues. Trimming took 5 bases from V and 4 from J; bases not matched to a gene: 14. Germline assignment: CDR1 SGHTA and CDR2 FQGNSA. The CDR3 protein is CASSLRRGGPGYNEQFF. For the CDR3, the DNA is TGTGCCAGCAGCCTTCGACGGGGAGGGCCGGGGTACAATGAGCAGTTCTTC. The full variable domain, completed using reference TRBV7-2 and TRBJ2-1, is GAGVSQSPSNKVTEKGKDVELRCDPISGHTALYWYRQSLGQGLEFLIYFQGNSAPDKSGLPSDRFSAERTGGSVSTLTIQRTQQEDSAVYLCASSLRRGGPGYNEQFFGPGTRLTVL.

There are many counts of this clonotype. The chain combines TRBV29-1 with TRBJ2-2; D gene uncertain. V dropped 6 bases and J dropped 0 bases, with 8 bases sitting between them. The CDR3 sequence is 13 residues long. Germline lookup yields CDR1 SQVTM and CDR2 ANQGSEA. Written as DNA, the CDR3 is TGCAGCGTCGAGCGACCGAACACCGGGGAGCTGTTTTTT. Translating it yields CSVERPNTGELFF.

The table lists this clonotype with a few counts. A much larger clone is a single base away; this may be a read error. This chain's CDR3 is CASSEDNEQFF. The CDR3, as DNA: TGTGCCAGCAGTGAAGACAATGAGCAGTTCTTC. This sequence joins TRBV25-1 and TRBJ2-1; no firm D call. Germline CDR1 and CDR2: MGHDK and SYGVNS. The germline V and J ends were trimmed by 2 bases and 5 bases, with 1 base remaining between them. CDR3 length: 11 residues. Full variable domain (remainder filled in from reference TRBV25-1 and TRBJ2-1): EADIYQTPRYLVIGTGKKITLECSQTMGHDKMYWYQQDPGMELHLIHYSYGVNSTEKGDLSSESTVSRIRTEHFPLTLESARPSHTSQYLCASSEDNEQFFGPGTRLTVL.

A single count supports this clonotype. The J gene is TRBJ2-3, the V gene TRBV3-1, with a weak D call TRBD1 (6 bases). The ends were cut back, 5 bases at V and 2 bases at J, with 17 bases in the middle. The CDR3 covers 16 residues. CDR1 and CDR2 (germline): LGHDT, YNNKEL (reference sequence). CDR3 residues: CASSAHRESFTDTQYF. The CDR3 DNA sequence: TGTGCCAGCAGCGCCCACAGGGAATCGTTCACAGATACGCAGTATTTT.

CDR3 in DNA: TGCGCCAGCAGCTTAACGGGGCTAACCTACAATGAGCAGTTCTTC. This translates into CASSLTGLTYNEQFF. This chain connects TRBV5-1 to TRBJ2-1, with D perhaps matching TRBD1 or TRBD2 (5 bases each). The germline gives CDR1 SGHRS, CDR2 YFSETQ. The CDR3 contains 15 residues. Trimming took 2 bases from V and 2 from J, leaving 11 bases between them.

The CDR3 nucleotides read TGTGCCAGCAGCCTTGTGGACAGGGGGGGCCTCAATGAGCAGTTCTTC. Amino acids: CASSLVDRGGLNEQFF. The genes are TRBV9 and TRBJ2-1, with 10 positions matching TRBD1. The germline V gene has CDR1 SGDLS and CDR2 YYNGEE. The CDR3 is made up of 16 amino acids. Trimming cost V 4 bases and J 6 bases; bases outside gene matches: 10. Full variable domain (rest looked up from reference TRBV9 and TRBJ2-1): DSGVTQTPKHLITATGQRVTLRCSPRSGDLSVYWYQQSLDQGLQFLIQYYNGEERAKGNILERFSAQQFPDLHSELNLSSLELGDSALYFCASSLVDRGGLNEQFFGPGTRLTVL.

This clonotype was detected only a few times. The rearrangement joins TRBV5-1 to TRBJ2-1; 10 bases agree with TRBD2. The CDR3 covers 17 residues. Trimming took 0 bases from V and 0 from J; bases not matched to a gene: 3. Germline V lookup: CDR1 SGHRS, CDR2 YFSETQ. The CDR3 region is CASSLEAGGPSYNEQFF. CDR3 coding DNA: TGCGCCAGCAGCTTGGAAGCGGGGGGGCCCTCCTACAATGAGCAGTTCTTC.

CDR3 sequence: CSARGPGPDTQYF. The CDR3 DNA reads TGCAGTGCTAGAGGGCCGGGGCCAGATACGCAGTATTTT. The gene calls are TRBV20-1 and TRBJ2-3; TRBD1 or TRBD2 may be the D gene (5 bases each). The V end was cut by 1 base, the J end by 4 bases, with 9 bases between. Germline loops: CDR1 DFQATT, CDR2 SNEGSKA (reference sequence). There are 13 residues in the CDR3.

This chain connects TRBV24-1 to TRBJ2-5; D may be TRBD1 (5 bases). V was pared by 7 bases and J by 7 bases, with 12 bases between. CDR3 length equals 12 residues. Germline CDR1 reads KGHDR; CDR2 reads SFDVKD. CDR3 region: CATSLSQGTQYF. As DNA, the CDR3 is TGTGCCACCAGCCTTTCCCAGGGGACCCAGTACTTC.

This rearrangement joins TRBV18 to TRBJ2-1; 7 nucleotides line up with TRBD2. CDR1 is KGHSH and CDR2 is LQKENI in the germline V gene. The CDR3 is made up of 14 amino acids. The V segment lost 3 bases and the J segment 6 bases; nucleotides outside the gene matches: 5. CDR3 in amino acids: CASSPTSFRNEQFF. CDR3 DNA: TGTGCCAGCTCACCGACTAGCTTCCGCAATGAGCAGTTCTTC.

This clonotype was counted only a few times. The CDR3 region has the DNA TGTGCCACCAGTGATTTGCATCAGGCGTACAATGAGCAGTTCTTC. Amino acids: CATSDLHQAYNEQFF. The rearrangement links TRBV24-1 to TRBJ2-1, with D uncertain. V gave up 0 bases and J gave up 4 bases, with 9 bases separating them. Germline V CDR1 and CDR2: KGHDR, SFDVKD. The CDR3 is made up of 15 amino acids.

This clonotype was detected only a few times. The chain carries TRBV15 and TRBJ2-1; TRBD1 aligns across 8 bases. The length of the CDR3 is 16 residues. Germline trimming cut 1 base from V and 4 bases from J; bases unmatched to any gene: 6. Germline assignment: CDR1 LNHNV and CDR2 YYDKDF (reference sequence). In DNA form, the CDR3 reads TGTGCCACCAGCAGAGGGGGGACAGGAGGTTACAATGAGCAGTTCTTC. Protein: CATSRGGTGGYNEQFF.

This clonotype was found a few times. V gene TRBV20-1 combines with J gene TRBJ2-7, with TRBD2 matching 8 bases. Looked up from germline, CDR1 is DFQATT and CDR2 is SNEGSKA (reference sequence). With 1 base clipped from V and 4 bases from J, the junction kept 9 bases outside the gene matches. The CDR3 is made up of 15 amino acids. The CDR3 is CSARVVAGRSYEQYF. The DNA of the CDR3 is TGCAGTGCTAGAGTGGTAGCGGGGAGAAGTTACGAGCAGTACTTC.

This chain uses TRBV6-1 with TRBJ2-3; 13 bases match TRBD2. The germline V gene encodes CDR1 MNHNS and CDR2 SASEGT. Germline trimming cut 2 bases from V and 4 bases from J; bases unmatched to any gene: 0. The CDR3 is made up of 15 amino acids. The chain's CDR3 is CASSETSGRADTQYF. CDR3 bases: TGTGCCAGCAGTGAAACTAGCGGGAGGGCAGATACGCAGTATTTT.